This T cell receptor (beta chain) is from a study of cytomegalovirus exposure and HLA in healthy donors. Donors showed nominal health when sampled, although they likely had unrecorded immune exposures. Amplification used 60 Vbeta primers and 13 Jbeta primers. The table came from immunoSEQ multiplex PCR; TCRdb's copy has only in-frame clones and leaves some out. The sample has 93,000 or so clones, and its top ten clones hold roughly 3.5%. V was trimmed by 0 bases and J by 5 bases, leaving 16 bases between them. The CDR3 runs 16 residues. Looked up from germline, CDR1 is LGHNA and CDR2 is YNFKEQ. Sequencing was done on a sample of PBMCs. This chain joins TRBV4-2 and TRBJ1-2, with unresolved D. The sequence came from a man aged 40-55 years in good health and CMV-seronegative. As DNA, the CDR3 is TGTGCCAGCAGCCAAGACCAGCAGCGTCTCATATATGGCTACACCTTC. Translating gives CASSQDQQRLIYGYTF.